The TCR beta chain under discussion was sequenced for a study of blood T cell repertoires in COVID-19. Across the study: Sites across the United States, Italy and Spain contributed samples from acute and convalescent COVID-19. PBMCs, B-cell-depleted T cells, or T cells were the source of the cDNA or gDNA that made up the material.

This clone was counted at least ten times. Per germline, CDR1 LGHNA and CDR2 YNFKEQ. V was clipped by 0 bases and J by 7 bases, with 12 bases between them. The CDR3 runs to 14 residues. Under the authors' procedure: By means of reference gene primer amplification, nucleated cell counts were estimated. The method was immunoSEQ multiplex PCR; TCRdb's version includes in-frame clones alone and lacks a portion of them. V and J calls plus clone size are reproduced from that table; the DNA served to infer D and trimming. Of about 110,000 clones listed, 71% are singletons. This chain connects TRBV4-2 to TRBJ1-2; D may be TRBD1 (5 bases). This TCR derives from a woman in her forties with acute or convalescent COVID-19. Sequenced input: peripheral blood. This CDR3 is CASSQDSGGTGYTF. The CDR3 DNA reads TGTGCCAGCAGCCAAGATTCGGGGGGAACTGGCTACACCTTC.